This T cell receptor beta chain was found in a study of beta chain features in type 1 diabetes. Study-wide results and caveats: Among all four CD4+ subsets, Type 1 diabetes patients had TCRB CDR3s that were moderately but significantly shorter.

Notes on this clone: What it binds is unknown.

As every portion of the isolated RNA was reverse transcribed, the sequencing read expressed TCRB transcripts. Only in-frame clones appear in the TCRdb table, and some are missing; sequencing was by immunoSEQ multiplex PCR. There are about 340,000 clones in the sample; roughly 14% occur only once, and around 0.016% lies in the top ten. Trimming at V came to 0 bases and at J to 9 bases, leaving 6 bases not matched to a gene. The CDR3 sequence is 15 residues long. Germline values: CDR1 SGHRS, CDR2 YFSETQ. The sequence was obtained from a woman younger than 35 with type 1 diabetes. The chain recombines TRBV5-1 with TRBJ2-1, with 10 bases matching TRBD2. Sequenced input: naive CD4+ T cells from blood. CDR3 protein: CASSLDLAGVSEQFF. As DNA, the CDR3 is TGCGCCAGCAGCTTGGATCTAGCGGGAGTTAGTGAGCAGTTCTTC.